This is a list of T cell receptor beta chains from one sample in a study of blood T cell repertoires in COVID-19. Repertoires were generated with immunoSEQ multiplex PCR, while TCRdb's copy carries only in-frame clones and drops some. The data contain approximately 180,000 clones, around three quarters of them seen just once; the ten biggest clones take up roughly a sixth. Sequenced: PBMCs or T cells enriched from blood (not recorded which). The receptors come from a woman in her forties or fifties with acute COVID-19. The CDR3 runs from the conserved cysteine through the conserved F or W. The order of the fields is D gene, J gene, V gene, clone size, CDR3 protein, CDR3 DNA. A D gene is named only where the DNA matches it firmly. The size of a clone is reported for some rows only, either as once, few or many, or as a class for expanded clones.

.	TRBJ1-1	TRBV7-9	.	CASSLDSQNTEAFF	TGTGCCAGCAGCCTGGACTCACAGAACACTGAAGCTTTCTTT
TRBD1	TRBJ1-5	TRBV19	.	CASRIRDRGIRDNQPQHF	TGTGCCAGTAGGATCCGGGACAGGGGTATTAGGGACAATCAGCCCCAGCATTTT
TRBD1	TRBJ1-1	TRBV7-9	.	CASSLGQGAWGTEAFF	TGTGCCAGCAGCCTAGGACAGGGAGCTTGGGGCACTGAAGCTTTCTTT
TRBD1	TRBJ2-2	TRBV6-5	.	CASSSDRDITGELFF	TGTGCCAGCAGTTCGGACAGGGATATCACCGGGGAGCTGTTTTTT
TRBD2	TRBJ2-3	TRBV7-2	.	CASSLAWSGGGADTQYF	TGTGCCAGCAGCTTAGCGTGGTCGGGGGGGGGTGCAGATACGCAGTATTTT
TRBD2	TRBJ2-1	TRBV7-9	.	CASSSILAGGPRSYNEQFF	TGTGCCAGCAGCTCCATACTAGCGGGGGGGCCTCGCTCCTACAATGAGCAGTTCTTC
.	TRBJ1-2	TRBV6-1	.	CASSDGRGYYGYTF	TGTGCCAGCAGTGATGGCCGGGGTTACTATGGCTACACCTTC
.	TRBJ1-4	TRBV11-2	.	CASSTPGGPNEKLFF	TGTGCCAGCAGCACCCCCGGGGGGCCCAATGAAAAACTGTTTTTT
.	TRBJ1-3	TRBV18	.	CATTLTDFSGNTIYF	TGTGCCACCACCTTGACAGACTTCTCTGGAAACACCATATATTTT
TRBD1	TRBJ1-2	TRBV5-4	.	CASSLGAGTENYGYTF	TGTGCCAGCAGCTTGGGAGCCGGGACAGAAAACTATGGCTACACCTTC
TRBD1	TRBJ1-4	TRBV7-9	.	CASSLLTGGIEKLFF	TGTGCCAGCAGCTTGCTGACAGGGGGGATTGAAAAACTGTTTTTT
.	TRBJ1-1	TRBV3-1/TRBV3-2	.	CASSQGDTNTEAFF	TGTGCCAGCAGCCAAGGGGACACGAACACTGAAGCTTTCTTT
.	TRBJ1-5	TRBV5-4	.	CASRHGREVGSNQPQHF	TGTGCCAGCAGGCACGGCAGGGAGGTGGGAAGCAATCAGCCCCAGCATTTT
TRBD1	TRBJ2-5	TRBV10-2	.	CASSEPRTGAGETQYF	TGCGCCAGCAGTGAACCTCGGACAGGGGCAGGGGAGACCCAGTACTTC
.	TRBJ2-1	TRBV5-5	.	CASSLLSGLSYNEQFF	TGTGCCAGCAGCTTGCTTAGCGGCCTCTCCTACAATGAGCAGTTCTTC
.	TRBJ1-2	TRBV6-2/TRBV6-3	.	CASSYSSGSQEASNYGYTF	TGTGCCAGCAGTTACTCGAGTGGTTCCCAGGAGGCCTCAAACTATGGCTACACCTTC
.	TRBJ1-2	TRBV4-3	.	CASSQDKVTGQLYYGYTF	TGCGCCAGCAGCCAAGATAAAGTCACAGGACAGCTCTACTATGGCTACACCTTC
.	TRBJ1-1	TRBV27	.	CASSLETVRSMNTEAFF	TGTGCCAGCAGTCTGGAGACAGTAAGAAGTATGAACACTGAAGCTTTCTTT
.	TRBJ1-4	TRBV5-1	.	CASSLGETGWENEKLFF	TGCGCCAGCAGCTTGGGAGAAACAGGGTGGGAGAATGAAAAACTGTTTTTT
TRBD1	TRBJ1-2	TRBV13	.	CASSTWGQLQGYTF	TGTGCCAGCAGCACCTGGGGACAGTTACAGGGCTACACCTTC
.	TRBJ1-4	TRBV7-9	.	CASSLPDFNEKLFF	TGTGCCAGCAGCTTACCAGACTTTAATGAAAAACTGTTTTTT
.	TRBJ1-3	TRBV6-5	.	CASSYVVPGPGNTIYF	TGTGCCAGCAGTTACGTTGTCCCCGGTCCCGGAAACACCATATATTTT
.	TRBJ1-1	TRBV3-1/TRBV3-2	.	CASSPPGNTEAFF	TGTGCCAGCAGCCCCCCCGGGAACACTGAAGCTTTCTTT
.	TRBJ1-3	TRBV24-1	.	CAAAGGDSGNTIYF	TGTGCCGCCGCCGGGGGGGACTCTGGAAACACCATATATTTT
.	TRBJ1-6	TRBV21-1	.	CASSSPDSPLHF	TGTGCCAGCAGCTCCCCCGATTCACCCCTCCACTTT
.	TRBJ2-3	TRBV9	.	CASSVYGGLKDTQYF	TGTGCCAGCAGCGTATATGGAGGACTGAAAGATACGCAGTATTTT
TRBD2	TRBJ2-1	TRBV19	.	CASSIGGGGYNEQFF	TGTGCCAGTAGTATAGGCGGGGGAGGCTACAATGAGCAGTTCTTC
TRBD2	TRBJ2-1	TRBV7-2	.	CASSSSLLAGRNNEQFF	TGTGCCAGCAGCTCTTCCCTACTAGCGGGGCGGAACAATGAGCAGTTCTTC
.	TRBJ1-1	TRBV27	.	CASSLVSRSVLTEAFF	TGTGCCAGCAGTTTAGTGTCCCGATCGGTTCTCACTGAAGCTTTCTTT
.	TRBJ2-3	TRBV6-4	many	CASSVNGGSTDTQYF	TGTGCCAGCAGTGTCAATGGGGGGAGCACAGATACGCAGTATTTT